The clone carrying this TCR beta chain was counted between two and nine times. Its antigen is currently unknown. Each CDR3 protein gets one entry after TCRdb re-called the RT-PCR reads with MiXCR. The sample consists of approximately 500,000 distinct CDR3 sequences, under 15% of them appearing once. This CDR3 spans 17 amino acids. Germline values: CDR1 MNHEY, CDR2 SVGEGT. Unmatched junction bases numbered 16, after V lost 10 bases and J lost 6 bases. These data are taken from a study of response to subunit inactivated influenza vaccine. Whole-study findings and limits: A suggestion made by the authors is that each seasonal influenza vaccination recruits few new T cells.

The clonotype comes from a man aged 45-60 years who received an inactivated influenza vaccine. This chain joins TRBV6-2 or TRBV6-3 and TRBJ2-7, with TRBD2 matching over 15 bases. This specimen was PBMCs from blood, taken 35 to 45 days after vaccination. The chain's CDR3 is CATKRLARGLAGGEQYF. CDR3 bases: TGTGCCACGAAAAGGTTGGCCCGGGGACTAGCGGGAGGCGAGCAGTACTTC.